One sample yielded the 26 T cell receptor beta chains listed below, sequenced in a study of CD8+CD57+ T cells in acquired aplastic anemia. In patients chosen for sequencing, flow cytometry had shown CD8+CD57+ cell expansion. Genomic DNA templated the TCR beta VDJ and CDR3 profiling. TCRdb redid the calling of the reads with MiXCR, one entry per CDR3 protein. The profile covers approximately 130,000 distinct CDR3 sequences, with about two fifths appearing a single time and 2% to 3% taken by the ten largest. The sequencing input was sorted CD4+, CD8+, or CD8+CD57+ T cells (not recorded which) from PBMCs. All receptors derive from a human donor with aplastic anemia.

The J gene is TRBJ1-2, the V gene TRBV25-1; possible D gene TRBD1, 6 bases. The germline V and J ends were trimmed by 5 bases and 7 bases, with 26 bases remaining between them. The CDR3 contains 17 residues. Germline CDR1 and CDR2: MGHDK and SYGVNS. The CDR3 loop is CASSLFRASVGGGGYTF. DNA for the CDR3: TGTGCCAGCAGTTTATTCCGAGCCTCGGTGGGGGGCGGTGGCTACACCTTC.

This clonotype showed up just a few times. The V gene is TRBV7-9, the J gene TRBJ1-5, with no clear D. This CDR3 is built from 12 residues. V was trimmed by 2 bases and J by 6 bases, leaving 5 bases between them. Germline V gene sequence: CDR1 SEHNR, CDR2 FQNEAQ (reference sequence). This chain's CDR3 is CASSLRVQPQHF. In DNA form, the CDR3 reads TGTGCCAGCAGCTTACGCGTTCAGCCCCAGCATTTT.

This clonotype showed up just a few times. The chain carries TRBV7-9 and TRBJ1-2, with no clear D. Trimming removed 5 bases from V and 8 bases from J, with 12 bases in between. In germline, CDR1 is SEHNR, CDR2 FQNEAQ (reference sequence). This CDR3 contains 12 residues. The CDR3 loop is CASSAASLGYTF. DNA of the CDR3: TGTGCCAGCAGCGCAGCAAGTCTCGGCTACACCTTC.

This clonotype showed up many times. The chain carries TRBV6-5 and TRBJ1-6, with D hard to call. V was cut by 5 bases and J by 6 bases, with 8 bases left in between. This CDR3 has 13 amino acids. CDR1 and CDR2 from the germline V gene are MNHEY and SVGAGI. CDR3 sequence: CASSPGLNSPLHF. CDR3 nucleotides: TGTGCCAGCAGTCCCGGGCTTAATTCACCCCTCCACTTT.

This clonotype has at least ten counts. The chain uses TRBV20-1 and TRBJ1-5; TRBD1 aligns across 7 bases. V trimming: 4 bases; J trimming: 2 bases; junction bases outside the gene matches: 8. The CDR3 totals 15 residues. The germline gives CDR1 DFQATT, CDR2 SNEGSKA (reference sequence). The CDR3 nucleotides read TGCAGTGCTACTCCATACAGGGGTGGCAATCAGCCCCAGCATTTT. Amino acid sequence: CSATPYRGGNQPQHF.

This clonotype was picked up many times. The rearrangement links TRBV19 to TRBJ2-2, with 8 bases matching TRBD1. The CDR3 is 14 amino acids. Germline V gene data show CDR1 as LNHDA and CDR2 as SQIVND (reference sequence). The J segment lost 6 bases and the V segment lost 7 bases, leaving 7 bases of the junction unmatched. The DNA for the CDR3 is TGTGCCAGTACTGGACAGGGAATCGCCGGGGAGCTGTTTTTT. This encodes CASTGQGIAGELFF.

Ten or more counts support this clonotype. The rearrangement joins TRBV6-1 to TRBJ2-5, with no clear D. The CDR3 has 15 residues. V was shortened by 0 bases and J by 5 bases, with 13 bases between the two germline ends. Germline V gives CDR1 MNHNS, CDR2 SASEGT. CDR3 nucleotide sequence: TGTGCCAGCAGTGAAGCGCTAAAGGAATCGGAGACCCAGTACTTC. It codes for CASSEALKESETQYF.

The chain joins TRBV5-1 to TRBJ2-4; 15 bases are shared with TRBD2. After removal of 4 bases from V and 2 bases from J, the junction contained 4 bases not matched to a gene. The CDR3 length is 17 residues. Per the germline V gene, CDR1 is SGHRS and CDR2 is YFSETQ. The CDR3, as DNA: TGCGCCAGCAGCACCGGACTAGCGGGGGGGCCCAAAAACATTCAGTACTTC. As protein: CASSTGLAGGPKNIQYF.

This chain uses TRBV7-9 with TRBJ2-5, with 9 bases aligning to TRBD2. CDR3 length: 15 amino acids. Germline assignment: CDR1 SEHNR and CDR2 FQNEAQ (reference sequence). The V gene end was trimmed by 0 bases and the J gene end by 5 bases; junction bases not matched to a gene: 4. The chain's CDR3 is CASSLALTSGETQYF. CDR3 nucleotides: TGTGCCAGCAGCTTAGCGCTGACTAGCGGTGAGACCCAGTACTTC. Variable domain in full (rest from reference TRBV7-9 and TRBJ2-5): DTGVSQNPRHKITKRGQNVTFRCDPISEHNRLYWYRQTLGQGPEFLTYFQNEAQLEKSRLLSDRFSAERPKGSFSTLEIQRTEQGDSAMYLCASSLALTSGETQYFGPGTRLLVL.

The chain carries TRBV20-1 and TRBJ1-5; no clear D. The CDR3 contains 12 residues. V shed 3 bases and J shed 7 bases, with 10 bases lying between them. From germline, CDR1 is DFQATT and CDR2 SNEGSKA (reference sequence). CDR3 nucleotides: TGCAGTGCTAGCGTGGGGATACAGCCCCAGCATTTT. Translation gives CSASVGIQPQHF.

The chain uses TRBV6-5 and TRBJ2-6; D not certain. The V end lost 0 bases, the J end lost 0 bases, and 3 bases lay between the germline ends. In germline, CDR1 is MNHEY, CDR2 SVGAGI. The CDR3 spans 15 residues. In DNA form, the CDR3 reads TGTGCCAGCAGTTACTCGAACTCTGGGGCCAACGTCCTGACTTTC. It encodes CASSYSNSGANVLTF.

The J gene is TRBJ1-2, the V gene TRBV5-1; 10 bases map to TRBD1. V lost 4 bases, J lost 4 bases, and 4 bases stayed unmatched. This CDR3 spans 14 amino acids. Germline CDR1 and CDR2: SGHRS and YFSETQ. CDR3: CASSPGTGVYGYTF. CDR3 sequence (DNA): TGCGCCAGCAGCCCCGGGACAGGGGTCTATGGCTACACCTTC.

The V gene is TRBV19, the J gene TRBJ1-5; a possible D gene is TRBD1 (5 bases). Trimming removed 3 bases from V and 7 bases from J, with 16 bases in between. The germline V gene encodes CDR1 LNHDA and CDR2 SQIVND (reference sequence). The CDR3 loop spans 15 amino acids. This CDR3 reads CASSIGRVGEQPQHF. The CDR3 nucleotides are TGTGCCAGTAGTATCGGCAGGGTGGGGGAGCAGCCCCAGCATTTT.

This clonotype was found a few times. The chain employs TRBV10-3 and TRBJ2-7; TRBD1 matches at 7 bases. Per the germline V gene, CDR1 is ENHRY and CDR2 is SYGVKD. CDR3 size: 13 residues. The trim removed 6 bases at V and 5 bases at J, leaving 7 bases unmatched. CDR3 DNA sequence: TGTGCCATCAGCCGGGACAGTATCAACGAGCAGTACTTC. It yields the protein CAISRDSINEQYF.

In this sample, this clonotype turned up a few times. The chain carries TRBV4-2 and TRBJ2-2; D may be TRBD2 (6 bases). Trimming took off 0 bases at V and 2 bases at J, with 10 bases between the two ends. This CDR3 region has 16 residues. Germline loops: CDR1 LGHNA, CDR2 YNFKEQ. The CDR3, as DNA: TGTGCCAGCAGCCAAGACTTCGGGACTAACACCGGGGAGCTGTTTTTT. Translation gives CASSQDFGTNTGELFF.

The chain employs TRBV10-3 and TRBJ1-2; the D gene is possibly TRBD1 (6 bases). Per the germline V gene, CDR1 is ENHRY and CDR2 is SYGVKD. The CDR3 has 13 residues. V gave up 6 bases and J gave up 10 bases, with 18 bases separating them. This chain's CDR3 is CAISLRVGAHYTF. DNA of the CDR3: TGTGCCATCAGCCTCAGAGTGGGGGCCCACTACACCTTC.

About this clonotype: A much larger clonotype is one base distant, so this may be a read error. The V call is TRBV6-2 or TRBV6-3, the J call TRBJ2-7, with D possibly matching TRBD1 (6 bases). This CDR3 contains 18 residues. The germline V gene has CDR1 MNHEY and CDR2 SVGEGT. Trimming cost V 2 bases and J 1 base, with 21 bases left between them. The CDR3 spells CASSYPSYGTRGSYEQYF. CDR3 nucleotide sequence: TGTGCCAGCAGTTACCCGAGCTACGGGACAAGGGGATCCTACGAGCAGTACTTC.

This clonotype was observed many times. The chain couples TRBV9 to TRBJ2-1, with 7 bases aligning to TRBD1. Germline trimming cut 7 bases from V and 3 bases from J; bases unmatched to any gene: 10. Germline-derived CDR1 and CDR2 are SGDLS and YYNGEE. This CDR3 has 15 residues. The CDR3 DNA follows: TGTGCCAGCGGTCGACAGGGAACCCTCTACAATGAGCAGTTCTTC. Its protein product is CASGRQGTLYNEQFF.

This clonotype was detected only a few times. J is TRBJ2-5 and V is TRBV20-1; 9 bases agree with TRBD2. Germline-derived CDR1 and CDR2 are DFQATT and SNEGSKA (reference sequence). The J segment lost 1 base and the V segment lost 5 bases, leaving 8 bases of the junction unmatched. The CDR3 sequence is 15 residues long. The CDR3 loop is CSAYASGGIQETQYF. DNA of the CDR3: TGCAGTGCTTATGCAAGCGGGGGGATCCAAGAGACCCAGTACTTC.

The CDR3 DNA is TGTGCCAGCAGTTTTGGGGGAAGTCACACTGAAGCTTTCTTT. Translating it yields CASSFGGSHTEAFF. The chain uses TRBV2 and TRBJ1-1, with D perhaps TRBD1 (5 bases). CDR3 length equals 14 residues. V shed 5 bases and J shed 3 bases, with 13 bases lying between them. Germline CDR1 is SNHLY and CDR2 is FYNNEI.

J is TRBJ1-1 and V is TRBV19; D not certain. CDR3 size: 13 residues. V gave up 6 bases and J gave up 2 bases, with 10 bases separating them. Germline CDR1 LNHDA, CDR2 SQIVND (reference sequence). In nucleotides, the CDR3 is TGTGCCAGTAGGACGACGGCCAACACTGAAGCTTTCTTT. It translates to CASRTTANTEAFF.

The V call is TRBV7-6, the J call TRBJ2-5; D remains ambiguous. The CDR3 is 12 residues long. The V gene lost 2 bases and the J gene lost 7 bases, with 8 bases spanning the gap. The germline gives CDR1 SGHVS, CDR2 FNYEAQ. The CDR3 nucleotides are TGTGCCAGCAGCTTACCGGTGGGGACCCAGTACTTC. Amino acid sequence: CASSLPVGTQYF. Filled out from reference TRBV7-6 and TRBJ2-5, the complete variable domain reads GAGVSQSPRYKVTKRGQDVALRCDPISGHVSLYWYRQALGQGPEFLTYFNYEAQQDKSGLPNDRFSAERPEGSISTLTIQRTEQRDSAMYRCASSLPVGTQYFGPGTRLLVL.

This clonotype has a handful of counts. Given a much more abundant clone one base away, this may be a read error. This chain joins TRBV7-9 and TRBJ2-2; D is unclear. From germline, CDR1 is SEHNR and CDR2 FQNEAQ (reference sequence). The CDR3 runs 15 residues. The CDR3: CAGSLAMGNTGELFF. CDR3 nucleotides: TGTGCCGGCAGCTTAGCCATGGGGAACACCGGGGAGCTGTTTTTT.

This clonotype was recorded many times. The chain carries TRBV24-1 and TRBJ1-5; the D is unclear. Germline assignment: CDR1 KGHDR and CDR2 SFDVKD. This CDR3 has 14 amino acids. V was shortened by 5 bases and J by 3 bases, with 10 bases between the two germline ends. CDR3 coding DNA: TGTGCCACCAGTGGCTCTTACCTCAATCAGCCCCAGCATTTT. It specifies CATSGSYLNQPQHF.

This clonotype was picked up many times. The rearrangement joins TRBV5-1 to TRBJ2-7; 7 bases agree with TRBD1. The ends lost 5 bases at V and 0 bases at J; junction bases unmatched: 5. CDR1 is SGHRS, CDR2 YFSETQ, per germline. CDR3 length equals 14 residues. CDR3 in DNA: TGCGCCAGCAGAGGACAGGCGAGCTCCTACGAGCAGTACTTC. The encoded protein is CASRGQASSYEQYF.

This clonotype appeared many times. V is TRBV9 and J is TRBJ1-3, with no clear D. The V end lost 0 bases, the J end lost 0 bases, and 13 bases lay between the germline ends. There are 17 residues in the CDR3. Germline CDR1 and CDR2: SGDLS and YYNGEE. The CDR3 DNA reads TGTGCCAGCAGCGTAGGGGCGGAAGGGAACTCTGGAAACACCATATATTTT. Amino acid sequence: CASSVGAEGNSGNTIYF.